The 23 T cell receptor beta chains listed next were all sequenced from one sample in a study of blood T cell repertoires in COVID-19. Profiling relied on immunoSEQ multiplex PCR, and the TCRdb table lists in-frame clones only, not all of them. The sample holds about 150,000 clones; about 83% are singletons and the top ten take 12%. What was sequenced was peripheral blood. The receptors come from a woman between 55 and 75 years old with COVID-19, enrolled during active disease.

The chain is built from TRBV7-2 and TRBJ1-5; D possibly corresponds to TRBD1 (6 bases). Germline values: CDR1 SGHTA, CDR2 FQGNSA. There are 15 residues in the CDR3. The V gene lost 2 bases and the J gene lost 7 bases, with 15 bases spanning the gap. CDR3 loop: CASSLNAVGGQPQHF. Written as DNA, the CDR3 is TGTGCCAGCAGCTTAAACGCGGTTGGGGGCCAGCCCCAGCATTTT.

The chain has TRBV25-1 and TRBJ1-6; D gene uncertain. Trimming left V 5 bases short and J 2 bases short, with 10 bases between. The germline V gene encodes CDR1 MGHDK and CDR2 SYGVNS. The CDR3 loop spans 15 amino acids. The CDR3 region is CASSRTFPYNSPLHF. As DNA, the CDR3 is TGTGCCAGCAGTCGGACTTTCCCCTATAATTCACCCCTCCACTTT.

V is TRBV19 and J is TRBJ1-1; D is ambiguous. CDR3 length equals 14 residues. V was cut by 3 bases and J by 6 bases, with 14 bases left in between. In germline, CDR1 is LNHDA, CDR2 SQIVND (reference sequence). Here the CDR3 reads CASSIGFGWAEAFF. In nucleotides, the CDR3 is TGTGCCAGTAGTATCGGGTTCGGCTGGGCTGAAGCTTTCTTT.

The chain carries TRBV7-9 and TRBJ2-1, with 8 bases aligning to TRBD2. The V gene's germline CDR1 is SEHNR and CDR2 FQNEAQ (reference sequence). The CDR3 totals 16 residues. Trimming took 5 bases from V and 7 from J; bases not matched to a gene: 13. The DNA of the CDR3 is TGTGCCAGCAGCAATAGGGGCAGCGGGAGTGGGAATGAGCAGTTCTTC. It encodes CASSNRGSGSGNEQFF.

The chain uses TRBV9 and TRBJ1-1; TRBD1 matches at 7 bases. This CDR3 region has 15 residues. CDR1 is SGDLS and CDR2 is YYNGEE in the germline V gene. The junction had 7 bases not matched to a gene; V was cut back by 4 bases and J by 1 base. In DNA form, the CDR3 reads TGTGCCAGCAGCCAAACAGGGGCGTCGAACACTGAAGCTTTCTTT. This gives the protein CASSQTGASNTEAFF.

In this sample, this clone turned up once. The rearrangement links TRBV7-8 to TRBJ1-3, with D unresolved. Trimming cost V 1 base and J 3 bases, with 19 bases left between them. The V gene's germline CDR1 is SGHVS and CDR2 FQNEAQ. This CDR3 has 18 amino acids. CDR3 in DNA: TGTGCCAGCAGCTTAGGGCAGGTCTCGGCCGGGATTGGAAACACCATATATTTT. This sequence encodes CASSLGQVSAGIGNTIYF.

For the CDR3, the DNA is TGCGCCAGCAGCCCCGGTAGGTTTTTATCTAGCGGGAGTTCCTACAATGAGCAGTTCTTC. Translating it yields CASSPGRFLSSGSSYNEQFF. V is TRBV5-1 and J is TRBJ2-1; 10 bases align to TRBD2. Germline V gene lookup returns CDR1 SGHRS and CDR2 YFSETQ. The CDR3 totals 20 residues. With 4 bases clipped from V and 1 base from J, the junction kept 17 bases outside the gene matches.

J is TRBJ1-2 and V is TRBV18; D might be TRBD1 (6 bases). Germline values: CDR1 KGHSH, CDR2 LQKENI. V shed 2 bases and J shed 4 bases, with 11 bases lying between them. The CDR3 is 14 amino acids. The CDR3 reads CASSPSEQGYGYTF. In DNA, the CDR3 is TGTGCCAGCTCACCATCGGAACAGGGCTATGGCTACACCTTC.

This chain connects TRBV10-2 to TRBJ2-7; a possible D gene is TRBD1 (5 bases). The CDR3 is made up of 12 amino acids. The V and J ends lost 6 bases and 7 bases respectively, with 13 bases between them. Germline-derived CDR1 and CDR2 are WSHSY and SAAADI. This CDR3 is CASRDQGREQYV. CDR3 bases: TGCGCCAGCAGGGACCAGGGTCGTGAGCAGTACGTC.

The chain combines TRBV7-9 with TRBJ1-2, with D possibly matching TRBD1 (5 bases). The CDR3 totals 15 residues. Looked up from germline, CDR1 is SEHNR and CDR2 is FQNEAQ (reference sequence). Trimming cost V 1 base and J 7 bases, with 16 bases left between them. CDR3 bases: TGTGCCAGCAGCTTAGAGACGGCAGGAAGGGGTGGCTACACCTTC. It specifies CASSLETAGRGGYTF.

This clone has only a few counts. In DNA, the CDR3 is TGTGCCAGCAGCTTGCCTAGCGGGGGGCGGGGCACCGGGGAGCTGTTTTTT. It encodes CASSLPSGGRGTGELFF. The gene calls are TRBV5-4 and TRBJ2-2; TRBD2 matches 11 bases. Germline V gives CDR1 SGHNT, CDR2 YYREEE (reference sequence). V lost 1 base to trimming and J lost 4 bases; unmatched junction nucleotides: 6. The CDR3 has 17 residues.

The chain recombines TRBV10-3 with TRBJ2-7; D call uncertain. Trimming took 0 bases from V and 10 from J, leaving 19 bases between them. This CDR3 contains 15 residues. The V gene's germline CDR1 is ENHRY and CDR2 SYGVKD. CDR3 sequence (DNA): TGTGCCATCAGTGAGTCGATTCCAGGAAGATCCGGCCAGTACGTC. Translation gives CAISESIPGRSGQYV.

V usage is TRBV27 and J usage is TRBJ1-4; possible D gene TRBD1, 5 bases. CDR3 length equals 13 residues. Trimming removed 3 bases from V and 7 bases from J, with 9 bases in between. Germline lookup yields CDR1 MNHEY and CDR2 SMNVEV (reference sequence). In DNA, the CDR3 is TGTGCCAGCAGTTTTTTTACAGGTGAAAAACTGTTTTTT. This translates into CASSFFTGEKLFF.

The V and J genes are TRBV29-1 and TRBJ1-1; D unclear. There are 14 residues in the CDR3. CDR1 and CDR2 from the germline V gene are SQVTM and ANQGSEA. With 6 bases removed from V and 0 bases from J, the gap between germline ends came to 14 bases. The CDR3 DNA follows: TGCAGCGTGGCCTTACAGAACATGAACACTGAAGCTTTCTTT. Translated, it gives CSVALQNMNTEAFF. The complete variable domain, with remaining parts taken from reference TRBV29-1 and TRBJ1-1, reads SAVISQKPSRDICQRGTSLTIQCQVDSQVTMMFWYRQQPGQSLTLIATANQGSEATYESGFVIDKFPISRPNLTFSTLTVSNMSPEDSSIYLCSVALQNMNTEAFFGQGTRLTVV.

The V gene is TRBV2, the J gene TRBJ1-1, with D possibly TRBD1 on 6 matching bases. In germline, CDR1 is SNHLY, CDR2 FYNNEI. There are 14 residues in the CDR3. The V end was cut by 6 bases, the J end by 0 bases, with 11 bases between. CDR3 sequence: CASRWTAVNTEAFF. CDR3 DNA: TGTGCCAGCAGGTGGACAGCCGTGAACACTGAAGCTTTCTTT.

The chain is built from TRBV2 and TRBJ2-1; 7 bases map to TRBD1. V shed 10 bases and J 1 base; nucleotides not matched to a gene: 13. Germline assignment: CDR1 SNHLY and CDR2 FYNNEI. The CDR3 spans 16 residues. The CDR3 nucleotides are TGTGCCATGTCGGGACAGCGCCTTCTTTCCTACAATGAGCAGTTCTTC. This sequence encodes CAMSGQRLLSYNEQFF. Drawing the rest from reference TRBV2 and TRBJ2-1, the complete variable domain is EPEVTQTPSHQVTQMGQEVILRCVPISNHLYFYWYRQILGQKVEFLVSFYNNEISEKSEIFDDQFSVERPDGSNFTLKIRSTKLEDSAMYFCAMSGQRLLSYNEQFFGPGTRLTVL.

This rearrangement joins TRBV5-1 to TRBJ2-1; 12 nucleotides match TRBD1. Germline V gene sequence: CDR1 SGHRS, CDR2 YFSETQ. Losses at the gene ends were 0 bases for V and 4 bases for J; bases not matched to a gene: 5. CDR3 length: 17 amino acids. For the CDR3, the DNA is TGCGCCAGCAGCTTGGTAGGGACAGGGGGCCGGTACAATGAGCAGTTCTTC. This sequence encodes CASSLVGTGGRYNEQFF.

The V call is TRBV27, the J call TRBJ2-1, with D unresolved. The germline CDR1 and CDR2 sequences are MNHEY and SMNVEV (reference sequence). The V gene lost 3 bases and the J gene lost 1 base, with 10 bases spanning the gap. The CDR3 runs 15 residues. The CDR3: CASSFTTRSYNEQFF. The CDR3 DNA is TGTGCCAGCAGTTTTACGACCAGGTCCTACAATGAGCAGTTCTTC.

The rearrangement links TRBV25-1 to TRBJ2-5; TRBD2 might be the D (5 bases). The germline V gene encodes CDR1 MGHDK and CDR2 SYGVNS. This CDR3 spans 14 amino acids. Trimming stripped 2 bases from V and 5 bases from J, with 12 bases between. The chain's CDR3 is CASSEEGTSETQYF. The DNA for the CDR3 is TGTGCCAGCAGTGAAGAGGGTACGTCCGAGACCCAGTACTTC.

This chain links TRBV6-5 with TRBJ1-5, with D hard to call. The CDR3 loop spans 14 amino acids. From germline, CDR1 is MNHEY and CDR2 SVGAGI. The V and J ends lost 6 bases and 0 bases respectively, with 9 bases between them. The CDR3 DNA reads as TGTGCCAGCAGCCGCGCGGGTAGCAATCAGCCCCAGCATTTT. Its protein product is CASSRAGSNQPQHF.

This chain joins TRBV10-2 and TRBJ1-3, with 8 bases aligning to TRBD1. Trimming cost V 3 bases and J 2 bases; bases outside gene matches: 15. Germline loops: CDR1 WSHSY, CDR2 SAAADI. The CDR3 has 19 amino acids. The CDR3 DNA reads TGCGCCAGCAGTGATCCGCCCCTCATTGACAGGGGCGCTGGAAACACCATATATTTT. Amino acid sequence: CASSDPPLIDRGAGNTIYF.

The chain has TRBV3-1 (or the pseudogene TRBV3-2) and TRBJ1-2; D not certain. Germline values: CDR1 LGHDT, CDR2 YNNKEL (reference sequence). The V end lost 0 bases, the J end lost 14 bases, and 19 bases lay between the germline ends. The CDR3 has 14 amino acids. Here the CDR3 reads CASSQDLVVSSVTF. The CDR3 DNA reads as TGTGCCAGCAGCCAAGATCTTGTTGTCTCTTCTGTGACCTTC.

The chain recombines TRBV2 with TRBJ1-1; no firm D call. V lost 3 bases, J lost 0 bases, and 8 bases lay in between. The CDR3 contains 14 residues. Germline CDR1 and CDR2: SNHLY and FYNNEI. CDR3 bases: TGTGCCAGCAGTGAGGTTAGAGTGAACACTGAAGCTTTCTTT. This sequence encodes CASSEVRVNTEAFF.